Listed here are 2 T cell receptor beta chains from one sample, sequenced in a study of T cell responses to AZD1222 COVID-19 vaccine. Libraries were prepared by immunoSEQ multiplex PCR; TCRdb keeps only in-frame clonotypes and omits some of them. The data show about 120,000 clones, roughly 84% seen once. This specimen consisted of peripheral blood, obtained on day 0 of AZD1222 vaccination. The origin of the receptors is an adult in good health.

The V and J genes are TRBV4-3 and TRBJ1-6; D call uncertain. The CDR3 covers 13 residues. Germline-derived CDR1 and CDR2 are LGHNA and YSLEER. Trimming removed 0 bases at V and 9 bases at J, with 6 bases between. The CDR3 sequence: CASSQDSGSPLHF. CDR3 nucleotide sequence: TGCGCCAGCAGCCAAGATTCGGGTTCACCCCTCCACTTT.

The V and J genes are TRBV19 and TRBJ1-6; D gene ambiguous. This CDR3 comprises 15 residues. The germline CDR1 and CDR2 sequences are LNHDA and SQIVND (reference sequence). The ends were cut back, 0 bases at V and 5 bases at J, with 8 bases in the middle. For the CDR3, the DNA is TGTGCCAGTAGTATAGACGGGAAGAATAATTCACCCCTCCACTTT. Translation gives CASSIDGKNNSPLHF.